This T cell receptor beta chain was retrieved from a study of OX40 agonist ivuxolimab in advanced cancers. About the study: Given to patients was ivuxolimab, an agonistic anti-OX40 (CD134) antibody. While on treatment, patients had intravenous ivuxolimab at 0.01 to 10 mg/kg every 2 weeks.

Method: immunoSEQ multiplex PCR; TCRdb's copy keeps in-frame clones and lacks some. This table has about 100,000 clones, 80% to 95% appearing once. Germline V gives CDR1 SGHKS, CDR2 YYEKEE (reference sequence). This CDR3 spans 16 amino acids. After removal of 0 bases from V and 1 base from J, the junction contained 5 bases not matched to a gene. Regarding the study as a whole: The authors did not determine the antigen specificity of the expanded peripheral T cells. There was clonal expansion of CD4+ and CD8+ blood T cells by week 6 at 0.1 to 3.0 mg/kg.

In regard to this clone: Its antigen is not identified.

This clonotype was obtained from an adult with an advanced solid tumor such as melanoma, head and neck, liver or kidney cancer. The chain links TRBV5-5 to TRBJ2-7; 9 bases are shared with TRBD1. The material sequenced was CD4+ or CD8+ T cells sorted from blood, taken in a trial of the OX40 agonist ivuxolimab. CDR3 nucleotides: TGTGCCAGCAGCTTGGAGGGGACAGGGTTTTCCTACGAGCAGTACTTC. Translating it yields CASSLEGTGFSYEQYF.